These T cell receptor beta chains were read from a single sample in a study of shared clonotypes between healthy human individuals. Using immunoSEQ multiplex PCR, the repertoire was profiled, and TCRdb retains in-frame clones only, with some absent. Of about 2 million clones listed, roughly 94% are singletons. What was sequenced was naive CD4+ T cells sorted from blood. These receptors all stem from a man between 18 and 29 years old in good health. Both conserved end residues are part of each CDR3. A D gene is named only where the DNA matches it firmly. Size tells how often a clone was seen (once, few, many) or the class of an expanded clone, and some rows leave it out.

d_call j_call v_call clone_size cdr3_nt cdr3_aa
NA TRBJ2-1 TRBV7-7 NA TGTGCTAGCAACCCCCTAACGGGGGACAATGAGCAGTTCTTC CASNPLTGDNEQFF
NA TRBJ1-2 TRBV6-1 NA TGTGCCAGCAGTGAAATGGGGGCGGCTTCCTATGGCTACACCTTC CASSEMGAASYGYTF
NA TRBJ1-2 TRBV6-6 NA TGTGCCAGCAGAGAGTCCAGGGGTGGTGGCTACACCTTC CASRESRGGGYTF
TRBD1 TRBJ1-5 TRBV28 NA TGTGCCAGCAGTTTCGGACAGGCCGATAGTTCCAATCAGCCCCAGCATTTT CASSFGQADSSNQPQHF
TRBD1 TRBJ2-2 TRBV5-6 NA TGTGCCAGCAGCTTGGGTGGGACAGCATCGAACACCGGGGAGCTGTTTTTT CASSLGGTASNTGELFF
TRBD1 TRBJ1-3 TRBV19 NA TGTGCCAGTAAAGACAGGGGCGTCGGAAACACCATATATTTT CASKDRGVGNTIYF
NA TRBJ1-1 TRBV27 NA TGTGCCAGCAGTCGCAGCGGGAACACTGAAGCTTTCTTT CASSRSGNTEAFF
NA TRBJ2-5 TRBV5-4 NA TGTGCCAGCAGCCCTGGCACGGCAGTCCAAGAGACCCAGTACTTC CASSPGTAVQETQYF
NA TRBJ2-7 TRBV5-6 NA TGTGCCAGCAGTCCTGGACTGCAACGTGTGGGGTTCTACGAGCAGTACTTC CASSPGLQRVGFYEQYF
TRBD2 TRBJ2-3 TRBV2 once TGTGCCAGCAGTGACAGCGGGAGTACACATACGCAGTATTTT CASSDSGSTHTQYF
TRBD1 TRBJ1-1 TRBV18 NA TGTGCCAGCTCACCACAGGACCCTCCCCTCGGACAGGGAGGTCCTTTGAACACTGAAGCTTTCTTT CASSPQDPPLGQGGPLNTEAFF
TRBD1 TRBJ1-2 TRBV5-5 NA TGTGCCAGCAGCTCACCGGGACAGGGCTCTAACTATGGCTACACCTTC CASSSPGQGSNYGYTF
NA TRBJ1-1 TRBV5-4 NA TGTGCCAGCAGCTTCGGAGGGGTGGGCACTGAAGCTTTCTTT CASSFGGVGTEAFF
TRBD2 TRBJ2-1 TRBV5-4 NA TGTGCCAGCAGCTTGGCTTACCGACTAGCGGACTACAATGAGCAGTTCTTC CASSLAYRLADYNEQFF
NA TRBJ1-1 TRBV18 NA TGTGCCAGCTCACCACGGCCGGGCCCAGACACTGAAGCTTTCTTT CASSPRPGPDTEAFF
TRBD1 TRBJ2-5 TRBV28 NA TGTGCCAGCAGTTCCGTAACAGGGGGCGGGGAGACCCAGTACTTC CASSSVTGGGETQYF
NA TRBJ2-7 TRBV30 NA TGTGCCTGGAGTAGGGCGGGGGCCGACGAGCAGTACTTC CAWSRAGADEQYF
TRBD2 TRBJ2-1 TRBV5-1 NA TGCGCCAGCAGCTTGACCCCGACTAGCGGAACCTACAATGAGCAGTTCTTC CASSLTPTSGTYNEQFF
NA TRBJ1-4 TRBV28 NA TGTGCCAGCAGAACCCCTGAGGCAGGCTCAAGGGAAAAACTGTTTTTT CASRTPEAGSREKLFF
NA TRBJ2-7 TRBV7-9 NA TGTGCCAGCAGCCTATTAGACGAGCAGTACTTC CASSLLDEQYF
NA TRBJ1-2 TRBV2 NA TGTGCCAGCAGCGCAACAGGGCTCGGCTACACCTTC CASSATGLGYTF
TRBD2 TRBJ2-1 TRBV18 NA TGTGCCAGCTCACCCCCCGGGGTAGCGGGGTGGAATGAGCAGTTCTTC CASSPPGVAGWNEQFF
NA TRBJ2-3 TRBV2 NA TGTGCCAGCAGGAGCGAGACACGGGATACGCAGTATTTT CASRSETRDTQYF
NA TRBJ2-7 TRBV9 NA TGTGCCAGCAGCGTAGGGAAAGGCGGCACCGAGCAGTACTTC CASSVGKGGTEQYF
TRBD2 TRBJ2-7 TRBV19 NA TGTGCCAGTAGTAGACTAGCGGGGGAAATCGAGCAGTACTTC CASSRLAGEIEQYF
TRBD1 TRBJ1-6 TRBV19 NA TGTGCCAGTAGATCGGGACAGGGCCAGAGAGGATCACCCCTCCACTTT CASRSGQGQRGSPLHF
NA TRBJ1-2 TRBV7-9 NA TGTGCCAGTAGGTCAGGGAGCGACTATGGCTACACCTTC CASRSGSDYGYTF
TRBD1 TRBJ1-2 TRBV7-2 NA TGTGCCAGCAGCGGGACAGGGGATGGCTACACCTTC CASSGTGDGYTF
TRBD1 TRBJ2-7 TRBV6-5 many TGTGCCACCACCGGGACAGAGGCCTACGAGCAGTACTTC CATTGTEAYEQYF
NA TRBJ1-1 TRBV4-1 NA TGCGCCAGCAGCCAAGATAGTTGGGCAGTGGGAGCTTTCTTT CASSQDSWAVGAFF
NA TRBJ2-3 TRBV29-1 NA TGCAGCGTTGCTGGAGGGGGAGGGTACACAGATACGCAGTATTTT CSVAGGGGYTDTQYF
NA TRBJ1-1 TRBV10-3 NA TGTGCCATCAGTGAGGAGAGAATTGAAGCTTTCTTT CAISEERIEAFF
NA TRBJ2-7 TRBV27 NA TGTGCCAGCAGTTCGCGGACTGGGACCTACGAGCAGTACTTC CASSSRTGTYEQYF
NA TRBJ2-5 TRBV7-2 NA TGTGCCAGCAGCTTAGCGAACAGACAAGAGACCCAGTACTTC CASSLANRQETQYF
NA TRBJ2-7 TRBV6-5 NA TGTGCCAGCAGACCGACAGCTTCCTACGAGCAGTACTTC CASRPTASYEQYF
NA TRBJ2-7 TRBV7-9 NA TGTGCCAGCAGCTCATCCTACTGGGGTCTAGAATACGAGCAGTACTTC CASSSSYWGLEYEQYF
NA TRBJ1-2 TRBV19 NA TGTGCCAGTAGTATCGAGGGGAACTATGGCTACACCTTC CASSIEGNYGYTF